This is a list of T cell receptor beta chains from one sample in a study of shared clonotypes between healthy human individuals. Assay used: immunoSEQ multiplex PCR; TCRdb lists only in-frame clones, some missing. The sample yields a few million clones, just over 90% seen once. Sequencing used naive CD4+ T cells sorted from blood. The receptor set was obtained from a man between 18 and 29 years old in good health. Each CDR3 is given with its conserved first and last residue. The order of the fields is clone size, V gene, J gene, D gene, CDR3 protein, CDR3 DNA. The D gene is left open where the match is weak. Expanded clones are given a class, and other clones once, few, many or no size at all.

.	TRBV7-9	TRBJ2-7	TRBD2	CASSAGGEYEQYF	TGTGCCAGCAGCGCGGGAGGGGAGTACGAGCAGTACTTC
few	TRBV5-1	TRBJ1-1	.	CASSLDMNTEAFF	TGCGCCAGCAGCTTGGACATGAACACTGAAGCTTTCTTT
.	TRBV30	TRBJ1-4	TRBD1	CAWKPAPGGGGKLFF	TGTGCCTGGAAACCCGCCCCAGGGGGAGGCGGAAAACTGTTTTTT
.	TRBV10-3	TRBJ2-7	.	CAINSGLDSYEQYF	TGTGCCATCAACTCGGGGCTAGACTCCTACGAGCAGTACTTC
.	TRBV9	TRBJ2-2	.	CASSVHSGFGELFF	TGTGCCAGCAGCGTACACTCGGGCTTCGGGGAGCTGTTTTTT
.	TRBV5-6	TRBJ1-4	TRBD1	CASSVDRGREKLFF	TGTGCCAGCAGCGTGGACAGGGGGCGTGAAAAACTGTTTTTT
.	TRBV2	TRBJ2-3	.	CASKRRGVGTDTQYF	TGTGCCAGCAAGCGGAGGGGGGTGGGCACAGATACGCAGTATTTT
.	TRBV6-5	TRBJ2-7	.	CASISQGGPYEQYF	TGTGCCAGCATCTCTCAAGGGGGACCCTACGAGCAGTACTTC
.	TRBV5-1	TRBJ2-5	.	CASSPKVRDEETQYF	TGCGCCAGCAGCCCTAAAGTTCGGGACGAAGAGACCCAGTACTTC
.	TRBV7-8	TRBJ2-7	TRBD2	CASSSVAGPSYEQYF	TGTGCCAGCAGCTCAGTAGCGGGACCCTCCTACGAGCAGTACTTC
.	TRBV7-6	TRBJ2-5	.	CASSLRQLQETQYF	TGTGCCAGCAGCTTACGACAGTTGCAAGAGACCCAGTACTTC
.	TRBV28	TRBJ2-5	.	CATKRGYGTLVETQYF	TGTGCCACCAAAAGGGGGTATGGGACATTGGTAGAGACCCAGTACTTC
few	TRBV18	TRBJ1-1	.	CASLQGAWTEAFF	TGTGCCAGCTTACAGGGTGCGTGGACTGAAGCTTTCTTT
.	TRBV18	TRBJ1-4	.	CASSPPVASNEKLFF	TGTGCCAGCTCACCACCGGTGGCGAGTAATGAAAAACTGTTTTTT
.	TRBV5-1	TRBJ2-5	.	CASSSDSDMPWETQYF	TGCGCCAGCAGCTCTGACTCGGACATGCCGTGGGAGACCCAGTACTTC
.	TRBV7-2	TRBJ2-2	TRBD1	CASSLSGTGNSGELFF	TGTGCCAGCAGCTTAAGTGGGACAGGGAATTCCGGGGAGCTGTTTTTT
.	TRBV7-2	TRBJ1-5	.	CASSLAGDQPQHF	TGTGCCAGCAGCTTAGCAGGAGACCAGCCCCAGCATTTT
once	TRBV28	TRBJ2-7	.	CASSLVIIGGYEQYF	TGTGCCAGCAGCCTCGTGATCATAGGGGGCTACGAGCAGTACTTC
.	TRBV28	TRBJ1-1	.	CASSSPAAGQNTEAFF	TGTGCCAGCAGTTCCCCTGCGGCAGGACAGAACACTGAAGCTTTCTTT
.	TRBV2	TRBJ1-2	TRBD1	CASSERTGGSNYGYTF	TGTGCCAGCAGCGAACGGACAGGGGGCTCTAACTATGGCTACACCTTC
.	TRBV7-2	TRBJ2-5	TRBD2	CASSWTSGSHETQYF	TGTGCCAGCAGCTGGACTAGCGGGAGTCATGAGACCCAGTACTTC
.	TRBV30	TRBJ2-4	.	CAWSVPGGIQYF	TGTGCCTGGAGTGTTCCTGGGGGCATTCAGTACTTC
.	TRBV19	TRBJ2-7	TRBD2	CASSFGGTSGSEQYF	TGTGCCAGTAGTTTTGGAGGGACTAGCGGGTCCGAGCAGTACTTC
.	TRBV7-2	TRBJ2-7	.	CASSLGAGAPYEQYF	TGTGCCAGCAGCTTAGGGGCAGGGGCACCCTACGAGCAGTACTTC
.	TRBV19	TRBJ2-1	TRBD1	CASRQDRGTYNEQFF	TGTGCCAGTAGGCAAGACAGGGGGACTTACAATGAGCAGTTCTTC
.	TRBV9	TRBJ1-5	.	CASSVAASYQPQHF	TGTGCCAGCAGCGTAGCTGCCAGTTATCAGCCCCAGCATTTT
.	TRBV14	TRBJ2-1	TRBD2	CASSHPWASGIHEQFF	TGTGCCAGCAGCCACCCCTGGGCTAGCGGGATACATGAGCAGTTCTTC
.	TRBV19	TRBJ1-2	TRBD1	CASSSLPGQGLGYGYTF	TGTGCCAGTAGTTCACTCCCGGGACAGGGTCTAGGCTATGGCTACACCTTC
.	TRBV5-1	TRBJ2-7	.	CASSWDSYEQYF	TGCGCCAGCAGCTGGGACTCCTACGAGCAGTACTTC
.	TRBV2	TRBJ1-1	.	CASSEEWEAEAFF	TGTGCCAGCAGTGAAGAGTGGGAGGCGGAAGCTTTCTTT
.	TRBV18	TRBJ2-1	TRBD2	CASSPTGTSGTYNEQFF	TGTGCCAGCTCACCGACCGGGACTAGCGGGACCTACAATGAGCAGTTCTTC
.	TRBV18	TRBJ1-6	TRBD1	CASSPTGQGDSPLHF	TGTGCCAGCTCACCAACGGGACAGGGGGATTCACCCCTCCACTTT
.	TRBV29-1	TRBJ2-7	.	CSVVGTEEQYF	TGCAGCGTCGTTGGGACGGAAGAGCAGTACTTC
.	TRBV28	TRBJ2-7	TRBD2	CASQTSGGKYEQYF	TGTGCCAGCCAGACTAGCGGGGGCAAGTACGAGCAGTACTTC
.	TRBV4-1	TRBJ1-3	.	CASSQILGTPRDTIYF	TGCGCCAGCAGCCAAATCCTGGGGACCCCGAGGGACACCATATATTTT
few	TRBV5-1	TRBJ1-1	.	CASSLAERNTEAFF	TGCGCCAGCAGCTTGGCCGAGAGAAACACTGAAGCTTTCTTT
.	TRBV19	TRBJ2-2	TRBD2	CASSILAGGTGELFF	TGTGCCAGTAGTATCTTAGCGGGAGGCACCGGGGAGCTGTTTTTT
.	TRBV5-5	TRBJ2-5	.	CASSLASHGAETQYF	TGTGCCAGCAGCTTGGCCTCTCACGGTGCGGAAACCCAGTACTTC
.	TRBV7-9	TRBJ2-5	TRBD2	CASSLAGLARKETQYF	TGTGCCAGCAGCTTAGCAGGACTAGCCCGAAAAGAGACCCAGTACTTC
few	TRBV2	TRBJ1-5	.	CASSERSAGNQPQHF	TGTGCCAGCAGTGAAAGGTCAGCTGGGAATCAGCCCCAGCATTTT